This TCR beta chain was found in a study of T cells after yellow fever vaccination. Whole-study context: Any fraction with a low cell number was prepared using SMART-Seq v4 Ultra Low Input.

Study-wide results and caveats: Contaminating bulk clonotypes could be abundant in FACS-sorted repertoires.

This clonotype has a count of ten or more. Its antigen is undetermined. From the 5' RACE reads, TCRdb called clonotypes with MiXCR, one entry per CDR3 protein. The top ten clones hold 37% of a sample with about 68,000 distinct CDR3 sequences, just over 6.5% of them seen once. V was cut by 7 bases and J by 3 bases, with 19 bases left in between. The germline V gene has CDR1 MNHEY and CDR2 SVGEGT. This CDR3 contains 16 residues. This sequence joins TRBV6-2 or TRBV6-3 and TRBJ2-1; D tentatively fits TRBD1 or TRBD2 (6 bases each). Sequencing used CD8+ T cells sorted from PBMCs, obtained roughly 47 days after the first yellow fever vaccination. This TCR derives from a man between 18 and 35 years old who received the YFV17D yellow fever vaccine. The CDR3 DNA reads as TGTGCCAGCATTCCAACAGGGACTCCGGTCTACAATGAGCAGTTCTTC. This encodes CASIPTGTPVYNEQFF.